What follows are 8 T cell receptor beta chains derived from one specimen sequenced in a study of lung T cells in sarcoidosis with Löfgren's syndrome. From the reads, TCRdb called clonotypes with MiXCR, one entry per CDR3 protein. The sample contains 15,000 to 25,000 distinct CDR3 sequences, roughly 22% of which appear only once. The sample taken for sequencing was CD4+ T cells from PBMCs. Receptors were obtained from a human donor with sarcoidosis (Löfgren's syndrome or another form), or a control subject (not recorded which).

With respect to this clonotype: Given a much more abundant clone one base away, this may be a read error. The CDR3 loop is CASLVTGRKTEAFF. DNA of the CDR3: TGTGCCAGCTTGGTGACGGGAAGGAAAACTGAAGCTTTCTTT. The V and J genes are TRBV7-2 and TRBJ1-1; D unclear. The CDR3 loop spans 14 amino acids. Trimming stripped 8 bases from V and 5 bases from J, with 18 bases between. The germline CDR1 and CDR2 sequences are SGHTA and FQGNSA. Supplemented by reference TRBV7-2 and TRBJ1-1, the full variable domain reads GAGVSQSPSNKVTEKGKDVELRCDPISGHTALYWYRQSLGQGLEFLIYFQGNSAPDKSGLPSDRFSAERTGGSVSTLTIQRTQQEDSAVYLCASLVTGRKTEAFFGQGTRLTVV.

The chain combines TRBV7-9 with TRBJ2-1; D is possibly TRBD2 (5 bases). The CDR3 sequence is 15 residues long. With 4 bases removed from V and 8 bases from J, the gap between germline ends came to 18 bases. The germline gives CDR1 SEHNR, CDR2 FQNEAQ (reference sequence). The CDR3 loop reads CASSSHGLAGDEQFF. CDR3 bases: TGTGCCAGCAGCTCCCATGGGCTAGCTGGCGATGAGCAGTTCTTC.

This clonotype was found many times. The V call is TRBV30, the J call TRBJ1-1, with unresolved D. V was pared by 2 bases and J by 3 bases, with 10 bases between. CDR3 length: 13 amino acids. Germline V CDR1 and CDR2: GTSNPN, SVGIG (reference sequence). The CDR3 reads CAWSKEVHTEAFF. The CDR3 bases are TGTGCCTGGAGTAAAGAGGTCCACACTGAAGCTTTCTTT.

This clonotype has only a few counts. CDR3 nucleotides: TGTGCCAGCAGTGACAAACCCTATGGCTACACCTTC. Its translation: CASSDKPYGYTF. The J gene is TRBJ1-2, the V gene TRBV2; D ambiguous. The CDR3 has 12 amino acids. Trimming cost V 3 bases and J 4 bases, with 6 bases left between them. The germline V gene encodes CDR1 SNHLY and CDR2 FYNNEI.

This clonotype was seen repeatedly, ten times or more. The chain is built from TRBV11-2 and TRBJ2-3, with D hard to call. V was cut by 0 bases and J by 2 bases, with 6 bases left in between. The CDR3 length is 14 residues. From germline, CDR1 is SGHAT and CDR2 FQNNGV. In DNA, the CDR3 is TGTGCCAGCAGCTTAGACAGATCCACAGATACGCAGTATTTT. Translated, it gives CASSLDRSTDTQYF.

This clonotype has ten or more counts. The CDR3 DNA follows: TGTGCCAGCAGTCCCAACAGGGGCTCGTTGGGCACAGATACGCAGTATTTT. Protein sequence: CASSPNRGSLGTDTQYF. The rearrangement links TRBV28 to TRBJ2-3; 7 nucleotides match TRBD1. This CDR3 is built from 17 residues. Per the germline V gene, CDR1 is MDHEN and CDR2 is SYDVKM. V shed 5 bases and J 1 base; nucleotides not matched to a gene: 12.

A remark on this clonotype: At one end the junction does not follow the germline gene, possibly because of a read error. This chain links TRBV6-6 with TRBJ2-1; tentatively, D is TRBD1 or TRBD2 (6 bases each). CDR1 is MNHNY and CDR2 is SVGAGI in the germline V gene (reference sequence). The CDR3 spans 17 residues. The CDR3 DNA reads TGTGCCGGCAGTTACTCGCCCCTAGGGGGACTCTACAATGAGCAGTTCTTT. The encoded protein is CAGSYSPLGGLYNEQFF.

This clonotype was seen a handful of times. The chain is built from TRBV10-1 and TRBJ2-7, with 9 bases that match TRBD1. The germline CDR1 and CDR2 sequences are WNHNN and SYGVQD (reference sequence). There are 17 residues in the CDR3. After removal of 4 bases from V and 2 bases from J, the junction contained 12 bases not matched to a gene. CDR3 DNA sequence: TGCGCCAGCAGTGGGTCGAGACGGACAGGGGTGACCTACGAGCAGTACTTC. This encodes CASSGSRRTGVTYEQYF.